A selection of T cell receptor beta chains follows, all from one sample in a study of T cells in localized non-small cell lung cancer. Profiling relied on immunoSEQ multiplex PCR, and the TCRdb table lists in-frame clones only, not all of them. The sample includes 25,000 to 35,000 clones, about 86% seen only once; the top ten take around 5.3%. The specimen comprised peripheral blood mononuclear cells, sampled before any cancer treatment. The receptors derive from a man aged 35-69 years with stage III lung adenocarcinoma. Each CDR3 is given with its conserved first and last residue.

V gene	J gene	CDR3 protein
TRBV19	TRBJ1-2	CASTGGIYGYTF
TRBV28	TRBJ2-7	CASSFRRSVQYF
TRBV5-1	TRBJ2-6	CASSLEPGQARGANVLTF
TRBV2	TRBJ1-2	CASSDQGIGGYTF
TRBV7-9	TRBJ2-7	CASSRPGLAGREQYF
TRBV11-2	TRBJ2-3	CASSSSSGGGSTQYF
TRBV5-1	TRBJ2-4	CASRDRGDIQYF
TRBV27	TRBJ1-3	CASSPGGSGNTIYF
TRBV7-2	TRBJ2-5	CASSGGPKETQYF
TRBV5-1	TRBJ2-1	CASSRLAAYNEQFF
TRBV6-5	TRBJ2-4	CASAGLAKNIQYF
TRBV6-6	TRBJ2-2	CASSSTENTGELFF
TRBV2	TRBJ1-4	CASKSGQTNEKLFF
TRBV6-1	TRBJ2-7	CASNFLYEQYF
TRBV6-6	TRBJ1-5	CASNKQDQPQHF
TRBV6-1	TRBJ1-1	CASGRVRGTRSEAFF
TRBV27	TRBJ2-2	CASRLAGGRTGELFF
TRBV2	TRBJ2-1	CASTGLSYNEQFF
TRBV2	TRBJ1-6	CASRTGSSYNSPLHF
TRBV7-9	TRBJ2-1	CASRRIAGEYNEQFF
TRBV7-6	TRBJ1-1	CASSLGGDEAFF
TRBV19	TRBJ1-4	CASNPSPQGTLGEKLFF